Listed below are T cell receptor beta chains from one sample, sequenced in a study of shared clonotypes between healthy human individuals. Repertoires were generated with immunoSEQ multiplex PCR, while TCRdb's copy carries only in-frame clones and drops some. The sample shows a few million clones, around nine tenths of them seen only once. Sample: naive CD4+ T cells sorted from blood. These receptors were collected from a man younger than 35 in good health. CDR3s include the opening cysteine and the closing phenylalanine or tryptophan. The D gene is left open where the match is weak. Only part of the rows carry a size: once, few, many, or a class if the clone is expanded.

cdr3_aa,cdr3_nt,v_call,clone_size,d_call,j_call,cdr3_length
CAAGRDSYNEQFF,TGTGCCGCGGGGAGGGACTCCTACAATGAGCAGTTCTTC,TRBV6-5,.,TRBD2,TRBJ2-1,13
CASSPTHLRFDYGYTF,TGTGCCAGCAGCCCGACCCACTTAAGATTTGACTATGGCTACACCTTC,TRBV7-2,.,.,TRBJ1-2,16
CASSIAPGTSGGAYEQYF,TGTGCCAGTAGTATAGCCCCCGGGACTAGCGGGGGAGCCTACGAGCAGTACTTC,TRBV19,.,TRBD2,TRBJ2-7,18
CASSGTESAYEQYF,TGCGCCAGCAGCGGAACAGAGTCAGCCTACGAGCAGTACTTC,TRBV5-1,.,.,TRBJ2-7,14
CAWSVVDSNQPQHF,TGTGCCTGGAGTGTAGTAGATAGCAATCAGCCCCAGCATTTT,TRBV30,few,.,TRBJ1-5,14
CASSLDRYGYTF,TGCGCCAGCAGCTTGGATCGCTATGGCTACACCTTC,TRBV5-1,few,.,TRBJ1-2,12
CASTLAGGNEQFF,TGCGCCAGCACGCTAGCGGGAGGCAATGAGCAGTTCTTC,TRBV10-2,.,TRBD2,TRBJ2-1,13
CASSLRTGTGFNEQFF,TGTGCCAGCAGCCTTCGAACCGGGACAGGGTTCAATGAGCAGTTCTTC,TRBV27,.,TRBD1,TRBJ2-1,16
CASSNLATDLSEQYF,TGTGCCAGCAGCAACCTAGCGACGGACCTCTCCGAGCAGTACTTC,TRBV5-5,.,.,TRBJ2-7,15
CASSLGQGVYNEQFF,TGTGCCAGCAGTTTGGGCCAGGGGGTTTACAATGAGCAGTTCTTC,TRBV27,.,TRBD1,TRBJ2-1,15
CASSLRQGWEGGYTF,TGCGCCAGCAGCTTACGACAGGGCTGGGAAGGCGGCTACACCTTC,TRBV5-1,.,TRBD1,TRBJ1-2,15
CASSTQGYEQYF,TGTGCCAGCAGCACACAAGGCTACGAGCAGTACTTC,TRBV11-2,.,.,TRBJ2-7,12
CASGGQGYTGELFF,TGTGCCAGCGGGGGACAGGGCTACACCGGGGAGCTGTTTTTT,TRBV2,.,TRBD1,TRBJ2-2,14
CAWKAGVGGYTF,TGTGCCTGGAAGGCAGGGGTGGGTGGCTACACCTTC,TRBV30,.,.,TRBJ1-2,12
CASSYSLAGQETQYF,TGTGCCAGCAGTTATTCACTAGCGGGGCAAGAGACCCAGTACTTC,TRBV6-5,.,TRBD2,TRBJ2-5,15
CASSSAPPQGAKVYEQYF,TGCGCCAGCAGCTCTGCCCCCCCGCAGGGGGCCAAGGTCTACGAGCAGTACTTC,TRBV5-1,.,TRBD1,TRBJ2-7,18
CASTKQIPGTTDEQYF,TGTGCCAGCACCAAACAAATTCCCGGGACGACGGACGAGCAGTACTTC,TRBV5-4,.,.,TRBJ2-7,16
CASSKGLAVNTGELFF,TGTGCCAGCAGCAAAGGACTAGCGGTGAACACCGGGGAGCTGTTTTTT,TRBV21-1,.,.,TRBJ2-2,16
CASSQVSSGYNQPQHF,TGCGCCAGCAGCCAAGTTTCCTCAGGGTACAATCAGCCCCAGCATTTT,TRBV4-1,.,.,TRBJ1-5,16
CASSVDRERNGYTF,TGTGCCAGCAGCGTCGACAGGGAAAGAAATGGCTACACCTTC,TRBV9,.,TRBD1,TRBJ1-2,14
CSASRDSTDTQYF,TGCAGCGCCAGCCGGGACAGTACAGATACGCAGTATTTT,TRBV29-1,.,TRBD1,TRBJ2-3,13
CASRAWGANTIYF,TGTGCCAGCAGGGCGTGGGGAGCAAACACCATATATTTT,TRBV6-1,few,.,TRBJ1-3,13
CASSEYVAGADTQYF,TGCGCCAGCAGTGAGTATGTAGCGGGGGCAGATACGCAGTATTTT,TRBV10-2,.,TRBD2,TRBJ2-3,15
CAISESGRETQYF,TGTGCCATCAGTGAGTCCGGGAGAGAGACCCAGTACTTC,TRBV10-3,.,.,TRBJ2-5,13
CAWRARDRVSGELFF,TGTGCCTGGAGAGCCCGGGACAGAGTGTCCGGGGAGCTGTTTTTT,TRBV30,few,TRBD1,TRBJ2-2,15
CASSYKTGAGRGYEQYF,TGTGCCAGCAGTTACAAAACGGGAGCCGGACGTGGCTACGAGCAGTACTTC,TRBV6-7,.,.,TRBJ2-7,17
CASSQGGNQPQHF,TGTGCCAGCAGCCAGGGGGGCAATCAGCCCCAGCATTTT,TRBV7-9,few,TRBD1,TRBJ1-5,13
CASSLVGGLGNSPLHF,TGTGCCAGCAGCTTGGTGGGGGGTTTGGGTAATTCACCCCTCCACTTT,TRBV5-4,.,.,TRBJ1-6,16
CASSYSGGSVRHQYF,TGTGCCAGCAGTTACTCGGGCGGGAGCGTGCGGCACCAGTACTTC,TRBV6-5,.,TRBD2,TRBJ2-5,15
CASSPTGGLGANVLTF,TGCGCCAGCAGCCCGACAGGTGGACTTGGGGCCAACGTCCTGACTTTC,TRBV5-1,.,.,TRBJ2-6,16
CASSLAISGALDTQYF,TGCGCCAGCAGCTTGGCTATTAGCGGGGCGCTAGATACGCAGTATTTT,TRBV5-1,.,TRBD2,TRBJ2-3,16
CASSFTTGPDTQYF,TGTGCCAGCAGCTTTACGACAGGGCCAGATACGCAGTATTTT,TRBV5-4,once,TRBD1,TRBJ2-3,14
CASSPPRGGISYEQYF,TGTGCCAGCTCACCACCGCGAGGTGGAATCTCCTACGAGCAGTACTTC,TRBV18,.,.,TRBJ2-7,16
CASSLLAGGGETQYF,TGCGCCAGCAGCTTGCTGGCAGGGGGCGGAGAGACCCAGTACTTC,TRBV5-1,.,TRBD1,TRBJ2-5,15
CASSPNSSGNTIYF,TGTGCCAGCTCCCCGAACAGCTCTGGAAACACCATATATTTT,TRBV18,.,.,TRBJ1-3,14
CASSSGQGVTGELFF,TGTGCCAGCAGCTCGGGACAGGGAGTCACCGGGGAGCTGTTTTTT,TRBV5-6,.,TRBD1,TRBJ2-2,15
CASSTGQYTGELFF,TGTGCCAGCAGTACCGGACAGTACACCGGGGAGCTGTTTTTT,TRBV2,.,.,TRBJ2-2,14